Below are 11 T cell receptor beta chains sequenced from a single sample in a study of blood T cell repertoires in COVID-19. The assay was immunoSEQ multiplex PCR, and TCRdb's table has in-frame clones only and misses some. Altogether about 120,000 clones are present, around 78% being singletons, with the ten largest covering 2% to 2.5%. The material sequenced was peripheral blood. These receptors all come from a man between 65 and 85 years old with acute or convalescent COVID-19.

The chain employs TRBV7-2 and TRBJ2-5; 10 bases are a match to TRBD1. Germline V gene sequence: CDR1 SGHTA, CDR2 FQGNSA. The CDR3 contains 16 residues. Unmatched junction bases numbered 13, after V lost 8 bases and J lost 4 bases. The chain's CDR3 is CASGIGVDRGLETQYF. The CDR3 nucleotides are TGTGCCAGCGGTATAGGGGTTGACAGGGGGCTAGAGACCCAGTACTTC.

The chain combines TRBV4-3 with TRBJ1-6, with a possible D match to TRBD1 (6 bases). Trimming took 4 bases from V and 10 from J, leaving 14 bases between them. CDR3 length: 14 amino acids. The germline CDR1 and CDR2 sequences are LGHNA and YSLEER. In DNA form, the CDR3 reads TGCGCCAGCAGCCTCACCGGGACACAGTCACCCCTCCACTTT. It specifies CASSLTGTQSPLHF.

This clone has a single count. This chain joins TRBV28 and TRBJ2-1; maybe TRBD2 (6 bases). V dropped 6 bases and J dropped 7 bases, with 31 bases sitting between them. This CDR3 region has 19 residues. Germline lookup yields CDR1 MDHEN and CDR2 SYDVKM. The CDR3 DNA follows: TGTGCCAGCAGCGCCGACGGGGTAGGAGGGCCTCCTCGAGGAAATGAGCAGTTCTTC. This codes for CASSADGVGGPPRGNEQFF. The variable domain in full, with the rest retrieved from reference TRBV28 and TRBJ2-1, is DVKVTQSSRYLVKRTGEKVFLECVQDMDHENMFWYRQDPGLGLRLIYFSYDVKMKEKGDIPEGYSVSREKKERFSLILESASTNQTSMYLCASSADGVGGPPRGNEQFFGPGTRLTVL.

This clone has a single count. The V gene is TRBV5-4, the J gene TRBJ2-3; 7 positions match TRBD2. Germline CDR1 and CDR2: SGHNT and YYREEE (reference sequence). The CDR3 spans 14 residues. The V and J ends lost 5 bases and 5 bases, in that order; junction bases with no gene match: 8. CDR3 DNA: TGTGCCAGCAGGGGGGGGACTTATGAAGATACGCAGTATTTT. It translates to CASRGGTYEDTQYF.

This clone was picked up a small number of times. The rearrangement joins TRBV6-5 to TRBJ2-2, with no clear D. Trimming left V 7 bases short and J 0 bases short, with 12 bases between. The CDR3 covers 15 residues. Germline CDR1 is MNHEY and CDR2 is SVGAGI. The CDR3 DNA reads as TGTGCCAGCACCGTAGACACGACGAACACCGGGGAGCTGTTTTTT. Translation gives CASTVDTTNTGELFF.

This clone was seen a single time. The junction does not match germline at one end; this may be a read error. The genes are TRBV5-1 and TRBJ2-1; 11 bases are a match to TRBD2. The CDR3 spans 12 residues. Germline V gene data show CDR1 as SGHRS and CDR2 as YFSETQ. The CDR3 spells CASSSQLAGGIF. CDR3 nucleotides: TGCGCCAGCAGCTCGCAGCTAGCGGGGGGAATCTTC.

V gene TRBV19 combines with J gene TRBJ2-3; maybe TRBD2 (6 bases). Germline loops: CDR1 LNHDA, CDR2 SQIVND (reference sequence). With 1 base removed from V and 4 bases from J, the gap between germline ends came to 12 bases. The CDR3 loop spans 15 amino acids. The CDR3 bases are TGTGCCAGTAGTATAGTTACGGGGAGGTCAGATACGCAGTATTTT. Protein: CASSIVTGRSDTQYF.

V gene TRBV19 combines with J gene TRBJ1-1; TRBD1 matches at 8 bases. The CDR3 runs 13 residues. CDR1 is LNHDA and CDR2 is SQIVND in the germline V gene (reference sequence). The ends lost 6 bases at V and 5 bases at J; junction bases unmatched: 5. The CDR3 DNA reads TGTGCCAGTAGCCGGACAGGGATTACTGAAGCTTTCTTT. Its protein is CASSRTGITEAFF.

This chain uses TRBV9 with TRBJ2-3, with D possibly being TRBD2 (6 bases). The CDR3 spans 17 residues. The ends were cut back, 0 bases at V and 0 bases at J, with 14 bases in the middle. Germline lookup yields CDR1 SGDLS and CDR2 YYNGEE. CDR3 residues: CASSVAGGGTSTDTQYF. The DNA of the CDR3 is TGTGCCAGCAGCGTAGCTGGTGGAGGGACTAGCACAGATACGCAGTATTTT.

The chain combines TRBV3-1 (or the pseudogene TRBV3-2) with TRBJ1-2; a possible D gene is TRBD1 (5 bases). Germline CDR1 LGHDT, CDR2 YNNKEL (reference sequence). V lost 2 bases and J 8 bases, leaving 12 bases between the germline ends. This CDR3 is built from 13 residues. The CDR3 loop reads CASSQLGEGGYTF. The CDR3 nucleotides read TGTGCCAGCAGCCAACTAGGGGAGGGAGGCTACACCTTC.

The chain carries TRBV6-2 or TRBV6-3 and TRBJ1-2, with unresolved D. Per germline, CDR1 MNHEY and CDR2 SVGEGT. This CDR3 is 16 amino acids long. Trimming took off 6 bases at V and 8 bases at J, with 25 bases between the two ends. CDR3 nucleotide sequence: TGTGCCAGCAGCCACGGGATGGGGTGGAGTAAAGACGGCTACACCTTC. This codes for CASSHGMGWSKDGYTF.